One sample yielded the 2 T cell receptor beta chains listed below, sequenced in a study of low-dose radiotherapy and immunotherapy resistance in tumors. Time point here: before trial treatment. TRAV and TRBV primers primed cDNA for both TCRalpha and TCRbeta. Over approximately 19 PCR cycles, TCRs were amplified from a constant-region primer and V-primer adapter. Each CDR3 protein is one row after TCRdb ran MiXCR on the reads. Of tens of thousands of distinct CDR3 sequences in the sample, 18% were seen once. Sequences were derived from PBMCs, sampled before treatment. These TCRs come from a male donor with prostate cancer.

This clonotype was seen more than once but under ten times. V is TRBV6-2 or TRBV6-3 and J is TRBJ2-7, with 8 nucleotides matching TRBD2. The CDR3 totals 13 residues. With 6 bases clipped from V and 3 bases from J, the junction kept 4 bases outside the gene matches. Germline CDR1 and CDR2: MNHEY and SVGEGT. CDR3: CASRGLANYEQYF. DNA for the CDR3: TGTGCCAGCAGAGGACTAGCTAACTACGAGCAGTACTTC.

This clonotype has a count of ten or more. This chain connects TRBV7-9 to TRBJ2-2; unclear D gene. The ends were cut back, 5 bases at V and 3 bases at J, with 10 bases in the middle. This CDR3 region has 14 residues. CDR1 and CDR2 (germline): SEHNR, FQNEAQ (reference sequence). For the CDR3, the DNA is TGTGCCAGCAGCCCTCTCAGCGACACCGGGGAGCTGTTTTTT. It encodes CASSPLSDTGELFF.